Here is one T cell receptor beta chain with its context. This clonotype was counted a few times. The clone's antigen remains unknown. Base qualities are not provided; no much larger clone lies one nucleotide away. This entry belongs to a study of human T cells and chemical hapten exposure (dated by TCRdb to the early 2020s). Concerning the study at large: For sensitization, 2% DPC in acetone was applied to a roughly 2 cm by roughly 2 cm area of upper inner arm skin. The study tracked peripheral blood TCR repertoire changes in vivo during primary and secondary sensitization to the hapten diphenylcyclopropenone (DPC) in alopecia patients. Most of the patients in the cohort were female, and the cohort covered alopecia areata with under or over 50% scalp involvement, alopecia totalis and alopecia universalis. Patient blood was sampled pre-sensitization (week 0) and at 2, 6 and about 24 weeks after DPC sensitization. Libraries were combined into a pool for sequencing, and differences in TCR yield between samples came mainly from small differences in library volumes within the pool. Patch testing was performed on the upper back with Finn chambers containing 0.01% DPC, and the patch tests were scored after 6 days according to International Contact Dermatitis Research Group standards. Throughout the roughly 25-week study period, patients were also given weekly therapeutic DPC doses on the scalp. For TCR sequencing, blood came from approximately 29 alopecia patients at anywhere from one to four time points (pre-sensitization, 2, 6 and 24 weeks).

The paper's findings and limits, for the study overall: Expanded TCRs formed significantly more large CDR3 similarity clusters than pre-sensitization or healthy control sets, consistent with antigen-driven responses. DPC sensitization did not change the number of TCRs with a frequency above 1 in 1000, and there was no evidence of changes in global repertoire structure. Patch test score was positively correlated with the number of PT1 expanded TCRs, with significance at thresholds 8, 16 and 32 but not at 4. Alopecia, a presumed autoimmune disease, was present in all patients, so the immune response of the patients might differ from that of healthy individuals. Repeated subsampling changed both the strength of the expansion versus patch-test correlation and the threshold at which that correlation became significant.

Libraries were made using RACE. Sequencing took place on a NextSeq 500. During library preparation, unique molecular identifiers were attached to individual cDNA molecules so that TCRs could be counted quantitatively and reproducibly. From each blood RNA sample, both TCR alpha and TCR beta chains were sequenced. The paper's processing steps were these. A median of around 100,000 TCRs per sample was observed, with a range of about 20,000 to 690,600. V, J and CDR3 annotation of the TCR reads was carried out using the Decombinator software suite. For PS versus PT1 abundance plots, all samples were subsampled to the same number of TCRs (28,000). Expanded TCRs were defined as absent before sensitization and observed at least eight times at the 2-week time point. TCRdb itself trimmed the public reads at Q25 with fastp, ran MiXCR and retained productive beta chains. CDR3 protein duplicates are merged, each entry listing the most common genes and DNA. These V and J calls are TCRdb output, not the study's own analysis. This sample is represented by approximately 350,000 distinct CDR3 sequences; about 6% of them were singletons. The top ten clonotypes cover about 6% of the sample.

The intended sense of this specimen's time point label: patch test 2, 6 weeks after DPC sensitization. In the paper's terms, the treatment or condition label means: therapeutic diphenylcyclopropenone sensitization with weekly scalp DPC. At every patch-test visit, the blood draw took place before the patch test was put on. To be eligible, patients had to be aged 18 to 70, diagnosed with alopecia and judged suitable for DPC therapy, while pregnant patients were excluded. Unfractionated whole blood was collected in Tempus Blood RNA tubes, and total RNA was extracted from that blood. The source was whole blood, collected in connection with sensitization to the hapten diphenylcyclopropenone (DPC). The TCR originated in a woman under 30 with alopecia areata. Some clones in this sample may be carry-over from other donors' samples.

CDR3 protein: CATQTGLGGNQPQHF. At the DNA level, the sequence is TGTGCCACCCAGACGGGGTTGGGTGGCAATCAGCCCCAGCATTTT. The V and J segments used are TRBV6-6 and TRBJ1-5; too little of a D gene remains to name it. The trim is 10 bases for V and 2 bases for J, with a gap of 18 bases between the germline ends. Counted from cysteine to phenylalanine, this CDR3 has 15 amino acids. The entry retains the CDR3 DNA only, 45 bases that are in frame from base 1. Looking up the germline V gene (reference sequence) yields CDR1 MNHNY and CDR2 SVGAGI.